Each of the 26 T cell receptor beta chains below was sequenced from the same sample in a study of technical replicates of blood from four donors. Assay: immunoSEQ multiplex PCR; the TCRdb copy retains only in-frame clones and omits some. This table has around 76,000 clones, around 97% appearing once. Sequencing was performed on T cells isolated from PBMCs. The receptor set was obtained from a human donor in good health.

The CDR3 here is CASTGTNSYEQYF. The CDR3 DNA reads as TGTGCCAGCACGGGGACTAACTCCTACGAGCAGTACTTC. This chain links TRBV28 with TRBJ2-7, with TRBD2 matching 7 bases. The germline gives CDR1 MDHEN, CDR2 SYDVKM. V lost 7 bases, J lost 0 bases, and 3 bases stayed unmatched. The CDR3 has 13 amino acids. Complete variable domain (other parts from reference TRBV28 and TRBJ2-7): DVKVTQSSRYLVKRTGEKVFLECVQDMDHENMFWYRQDPGLGLRLIYFSYDVKMKEKGDIPEGYSVSREKKERFSLILESASTNQTSMYLCASTGTNSYEQYFGPGTRLTVT.

This sequence joins TRBV29-1 and TRBJ1-5; 7 bases map to TRBD1. The germline V gene encodes CDR1 SQVTM and CDR2 ANQGSEA. J gave up 6 bases and V 6 bases, and 8 bases lay outside the gene matches. This CDR3 is built from 13 residues. In nucleotides, the CDR3 is TGCAGCGTGGCCAGGGGGGAAGGTCAGCCCCAGCATTTT. It is translated as CSVARGEGQPQHF. Full variable domain (remainder filled in from reference TRBV29-1 and TRBJ1-5): SAVISQKPSRDICQRGTSLTIQCQVDSQVTMMFWYRQQPGQSLTLIATANQGSEATYESGFVIDKFPISRPNLTFSTLTVSNMSPEDSSIYLCSVARGEGQPQHFGDGTRLSIL.

The chain combines TRBV6-5 with TRBJ1-6; D unresolved. This CDR3 has 15 residues. V was shortened by 3 bases and J by 8 bases, with 14 bases between the two germline ends. Germline V CDR1 and CDR2: MNHEY, SVGAGI. The chain's CDR3 is CASSYATGRYSPLHF. The CDR3 DNA sequence: TGTGCCAGCAGTTATGCGACCGGGAGGTATTCACCCCTCCACTTT.

This chain links TRBV28 with TRBJ1-1; no clear D. Germline V gene sequence: CDR1 MDHEN, CDR2 SYDVKM. The CDR3 runs 14 residues. Deletions cut 4 bases from V and 1 base from J, with 10 bases between. The CDR3 nucleotides are TGTGCCAGCAGTTCCCCCGGGAGGAACACTGAAGCTTTCTTT. Amino acids: CASSSPGRNTEAFF. Together with reference TRBV28 and TRBJ1-1, the CDR3 gives the full variable domain: DVKVTQSSRYLVKRTGEKVFLECVQDMDHENMFWYRQDPGLGLRLIYFSYDVKMKEKGDIPEGYSVSREKKERFSLILESASTNQTSMYLCASSSPGRNTEAFFGQGTRLTVV.

The V call is TRBV25-1, the J call TRBJ2-7, with D possibly matching TRBD2 (6 bases). The V end was cut by 6 bases, the J end by 2 bases, with 11 bases between. The CDR3 has 13 residues. The germline gives CDR1 MGHDK, CDR2 SYGVNS. CDR3 region: CASSLGGTYEQYF. CDR3 nucleotides: TGTGCCAGCAGCCTCGGAGGGACCTACGAGCAGTACTTC.

The rearrangement links TRBV6-6 to TRBJ2-3; D not certain. CDR1 and CDR2 from the germline V gene are MNHNY and SVGAGI (reference sequence). Trimming took 6 bases from V and 2 from J, leaving 12 bases between them. CDR3 length: 14 amino acids. In DNA form, the CDR3 reads TGTGCCAGCAGACTAAGCAGACTCACAGATACGCAGTATTTT. It codes for CASRLSRLTDTQYF.

The genes are TRBV9 and TRBJ1-1; 7 bases align to TRBD1. Germline V CDR1 and CDR2: SGDLS, YYNGEE. The V segment lost 3 bases and the J segment 4 bases; nucleotides outside the gene matches: 6. There are 14 residues in the CDR3. The CDR3: CASSGGGLGTEAFF. Written as DNA, the CDR3 is TGTGCCAGCAGCGGAGGGGGCTTGGGCACTGAAGCTTTCTTT.

This sequence joins TRBV6-1 and TRBJ2-1, with 9 bases aligning to TRBD2. Germline values: CDR1 MNHNS, CDR2 SASEGT. This CDR3 comprises 16 residues. Trimming at V came to 3 bases and at J to 6 bases, leaving 9 bases not matched to a gene. The CDR3 DNA reads as TGTGCCAGCAGTGAGAATCCTAGCGGGATCTCCAATGAGCAGTTCTTC. It codes for CASSENPSGISNEQFF.

The CDR3 DNA reads TGTGCCATCAGTGAGTCGATTGGAGGTATGAACACTGAAGCTTTCTTT. Protein: CAISESIGGMNTEAFF. The rearrangement uses TRBV10-3 and TRBJ1-1; D is uncertain. The CDR3 loop spans 16 amino acids. V was clipped by 0 bases and J by 0 bases, with 11 bases between them. Germline CDR1 reads ENHRY; CDR2 reads SYGVKD.

The chain is built from TRBV19 and TRBJ2-1, with 9 bases aligning to TRBD2. V gave up 6 bases and J gave up 8 bases; unmatched junction bases: 8. CDR3 length: 14 residues. Germline CDR1 reads LNHDA; CDR2 reads SQIVND (reference sequence). The CDR3 loop is CASRLAGIGDEQFF. The CDR3, as DNA: TGTGCCAGTAGGCTAGCGGGAATCGGGGATGAGCAGTTCTTC.

The V gene is TRBV25-1, the J gene TRBJ1-1; D remains unclear. Deletions cut 2 bases from V and 8 bases from J, with 9 bases between. The CDR3 has 12 residues. Germline-derived CDR1 and CDR2 are MGHDK and SYGVNS. Here the CDR3 reads CASSENTPEAFF. CDR3 coding DNA: TGTGCCAGCAGTGAAAACACACCCGAAGCTTTCTTT.

This sequence joins TRBV7-9 and TRBJ2-3; maybe TRBD2 (7 bases). The V and J ends lost 7 bases and 4 bases respectively, with 18 bases between them. Germline CDR1 and CDR2: SEHNR and FQNEAQ (reference sequence). The CDR3 has 15 amino acids. CDR3 region: CASTLRGAGADTQYF. The CDR3 nucleotides are TGTGCCAGCACCCTTCGGGGGGCAGGGGCAGATACGCAGTATTTT. The entire variable domain, with the rest obtained from reference TRBV7-9 and TRBJ2-3, is as follows: DTGVSQNPRHKITKRGQNVTFRCDPISEHNRLYWYRQTLGQGPEFLTYFQNEAQLEKSRLLSDRFSAERPKGSFSTLEIQRTEQGDSAMYLCASTLRGAGADTQYFGPGTRLTVL.

This clone was recorded once. Other DNA sequences within the sample encode an identical CDR3. The chain recombines TRBV10-2 with TRBJ1-1, with no clear D. Germline V gene sequence: CDR1 WSHSY, CDR2 SAAADI. The CDR3 contains 13 residues. The V gene lost 6 bases and the J gene lost 1 base, with 9 bases spanning the gap. This CDR3 reads CASSLTGNTEAFF. The CDR3 bases are TGCGCCAGCAGCCTTACGGGGAACACTGAAGCTTTCTTT.

The chain employs TRBV13 and TRBJ1-2; 7 bases fit TRBD1. V gave up 6 bases and J gave up 2 bases; unmatched junction bases: 3. Per the germline V gene, CDR1 is PRHDT and CDR2 is FYEKMQ (reference sequence). CDR3 size: 13 residues. The CDR3, as DNA: TGTGCCAGCAGACTACAGGGGAACTATGGCTACACCTTC. Protein product: CASRLQGNYGYTF.

The chain carries TRBV29-1 and TRBJ1-2; unclear D gene. Trimming left V 4 bases short and J 8 bases short, with 11 bases between. Looked up from germline, CDR1 is SQVTM and CDR2 is ANQGSEA. CDR3 length: 11 residues. CDR3 bases: TGCAGCGTTGGTGAGGGTAGCGGCTACACCTTC. Its protein is CSVGEGSGYTF.

J is TRBJ1-1 and V is TRBV5-1; 9 positions match TRBD1. Germline V gene lookup returns CDR1 SGHRS and CDR2 YFSETQ. The CDR3 is 15 amino acids. Trimming cost V 4 bases and J 5 bases; bases outside gene matches: 9. The CDR3 coding sequence is TGCGCCAGCAGCGCCGGGACAGGGAGGGTTACTGAAGCTTTCTTT. Translation gives CASSAGTGRVTEAFF. The variable domain in full, with the rest retrieved from reference TRBV5-1 and TRBJ1-1, is KAGVTQTPRYLIKTRGQQVTLSCSPISGHRSVSWYQQTPGQGLQFLFEYFSETQRNKGNFPGRFSGRQFSNSRSEMNVSTLELGDSALYLCASSAGTGRVTEAFFGQGTRLTVV.

V is TRBV5-1 and J is TRBJ1-1; weak D call: TRBD1 (5 bases). The V gene's germline CDR1 is SGHRS and CDR2 YFSETQ. V was clipped by 1 base and J by 2 bases, with 12 bases between them. The CDR3 covers 15 residues. The CDR3 loop is CASSLQRGVNTEAFF. DNA of the CDR3: TGCGCCAGCAGCTTGCAACGGGGGGTAAACACTGAAGCTTTCTTT.

This sequence joins TRBV30 and TRBJ2-1, with D possibly matching TRBD2 (6 bases). Trimming left V 3 bases short and J 3 bases short, with 15 bases between. The CDR3 has 15 residues. Germline CDR1 is GTSNPN and CDR2 is SVGIG (reference sequence). The CDR3: CAWSGAGWDYNEQFF. CDR3 nucleotides: TGTGCCTGGAGCGGCGCGGGGTGGGACTACAATGAGCAGTTCTTC.

The rearrangement links TRBV2 to TRBJ1-5, with a possible D match to TRBD1 (6 bases). CDR3 length equals 12 residues. CDR1 and CDR2 (germline): SNHLY, FYNNEI. The V gene lost 5 bases and the J gene lost 6 bases, with 8 bases spanning the gap. CDR3 residues: CASSTGFQPQHF. DNA for the CDR3: TGTGCCAGCAGTACAGGGTTTCAGCCCCAGCATTTT.

The chain links TRBV28 to TRBJ2-1, with D possibly being TRBD2 (5 bases). CDR3 length: 16 amino acids. Germline assignment: CDR1 MDHEN and CDR2 SYDVKM. Trimming stripped 4 bases from V and 0 bases from J, with 13 bases between. CDR3 protein: CASSSREGSSYNEQFF. The CDR3 nucleotides read TGTGCCAGCAGTTCACGGGAAGGAAGCTCCTACAATGAGCAGTTCTTC.

In its sample, this clone was seen once. The chain combines TRBV4-1 with TRBJ1-1, with a weak D call TRBD1 (6 bases). The CDR3 is 14 residues long. Trimming pared 2 bases from V and 1 base from J, leaving 8 bases between. The germline V gene has CDR1 MGHRA and CDR2 YSYEKL. CDR3 sequence: CASSQSGQNTEAFF. The DNA for the CDR3 is TGCGCCAGCAGCCAATCGGGACAGAACACTGAAGCTTTCTTT.

The DNA of the CDR3 is TGTGCCAGGGAGGGGATCAGGATGTTTGGGACCACCGGGGAGCTGTTTTTT. Protein sequence: CAREGIRMFGTTGELFF. The chain combines TRBV6-4 with TRBJ2-2; possibly TRBD2 for D (6 bases). Germline V gene sequence: CDR1 MRHNA, CDR2 SNTAGT. V was cut by 9 bases and J by 4 bases, with 24 bases left in between. This CDR3 region has 17 residues.

The V and J genes are TRBV5-1 and TRBJ2-3, with D uncertain. The CDR3 is 12 residues long. Germline V lookup: CDR1 SGHRS, CDR2 YFSETQ. V gave up 4 bases and J gave up 11 bases, with 14 bases separating them. This CDR3 reads CASSPTQHGQYF. The CDR3 DNA follows: TGCGCCAGCAGCCCGACACAGCACGGGCAGTATTTT.

The chain has TRBV7-8 and TRBJ2-1, with unresolved D. The V gene lost 5 bases and the J gene lost 0 bases, with 17 bases spanning the gap. CDR3 length equals 17 residues. CDR1 and CDR2 (germline): SGHVS, FQNEAQ. CDR3 protein: CASSPSRSLFSYNEQFF. The CDR3 nucleotides read TGTGCCAGCAGCCCGAGCCGGAGCTTATTCTCCTACAATGAGCAGTTCTTC. The full variable domain, rest sourced from reference TRBV7-8 and TRBJ2-1, is GAGVSQSPRYKVAKRGQDVALRCDPISGHVSLFWYQQALGQGPEFLTYFQNEAQLDKSGLPSDRFFAERPEGSVSTLKIQRTQQEDSAVYLCASSPSRSLFSYNEQFFGPGTRLTVL.

This clone has just a few counts. The genes are TRBV7-8 and TRBJ1-6, with 7 bases matching TRBD1. The germline V gene encodes CDR1 SGHVS and CDR2 FQNEAQ. The CDR3 spans 18 residues. The V and J ends lost 1 base and 4 bases, in that order; junction bases with no gene match: 10. CDR3 DNA: TGTGCCAGCAGCTTAGACCCTTGGGGACAGTTTTATAATTCACCCCTCCACTTT. Residues: CASSLDPWGQFYNSPLHF.

The chain couples TRBV2 to TRBJ2-7; TRBD2 might be the D (6 bases). Per germline, CDR1 SNHLY and CDR2 FYNNEI. The CDR3 totals 14 residues. V dropped 4 bases and J dropped 3 bases, with 13 bases sitting between them. This chain's CDR3 is CASSVPEGNYEQYF. In DNA, the CDR3 is TGTGCCAGCAGTGTCCCGGAGGGGAACTACGAGCAGTACTTC.